Sequencing of this TCR beta chain was carried out in a study of T cells in Graves' hyperthyroidism and ophthalmopathy. It was RNA transcripts that yielded the amplified TCR beta CDR3 regions. HTBI primers were employed in a first-round RT-PCR of the TCR CDR3. Each CDR3 protein gets one entry after TCRdb re-called the multiplex PCR reads with MiXCR. Of 550,000 to 650,000 distinct CDR3 sequences listed, roughly 15% are singletons. The CDR3 runs to 14 residues. V lost 6 bases, J lost 5 bases, and 17 bases lay in between. Germline V gene data show CDR1 as LNHDA and CDR2 as SQIVND (reference sequence). This clonotype was seen ten or more times.

This TCR was sampled from a woman between 40 and 50 years old with Graves' hyperthyroidism. The chain combines TRBV19 with TRBJ2-7, with a tentative D call TRBD2 (6 bases). Sequenced material: blood. The CDR3: CASSTPREGDEQYF. The CDR3 nucleotides read TGTGCCAGTAGCACACCGCGGGAAGGTGACGAGCAGTACTTC. Full variable domain (outside the CDR3, taken from reference TRBV19 and TRBJ2-7): DGGITQSPKYLFRKEGQNVTLSCEQNLNHDAMYWYRQDPGQGLRLIYYSQIVNDFQKGDIAEGYSVSREKKESFPLTVTSAQKNPTAFYLCASSTPREGDEQYFGPGTRLTVT.